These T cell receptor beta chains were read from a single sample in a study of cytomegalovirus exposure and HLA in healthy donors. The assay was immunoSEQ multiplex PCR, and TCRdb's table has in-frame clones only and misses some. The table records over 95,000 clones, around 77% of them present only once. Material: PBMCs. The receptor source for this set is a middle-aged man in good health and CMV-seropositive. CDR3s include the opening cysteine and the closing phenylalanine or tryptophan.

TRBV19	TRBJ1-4	CASTPTGFNEKLFF
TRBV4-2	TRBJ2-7	CASSRDTSGGAGQYF
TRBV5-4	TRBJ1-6	CASSLNQGSYNSPLHF
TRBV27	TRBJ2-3	CASWTVLGTQYF
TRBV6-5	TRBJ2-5	CASSSPTRQAGETQYF
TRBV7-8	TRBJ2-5	CASSLGGDQETQYF
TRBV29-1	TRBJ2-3	CSVYKGAF
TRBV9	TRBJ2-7	CASSVGPVYEQYF
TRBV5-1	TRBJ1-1	CASSITPGQGEAFF
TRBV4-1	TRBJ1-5	CASSPTGRNQPQHF
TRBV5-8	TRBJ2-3	CASSGQGASTDTQYF
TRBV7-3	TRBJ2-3	CASSLWDRARTDTQYF
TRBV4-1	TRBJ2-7	CASSRRVTSGDTYEQYF
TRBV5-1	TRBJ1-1	CASSPSTGKAEAFF
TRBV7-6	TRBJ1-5	CASSLAPAGRQPQHF
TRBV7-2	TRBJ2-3	CASSLKNPSGRTDTQYF
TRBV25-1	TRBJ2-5	CASSELAGEETQYF
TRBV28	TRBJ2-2	CASRRGTGVVGELFF
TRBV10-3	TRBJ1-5	CAISDGGPLYSNQPQHF
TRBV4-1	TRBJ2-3	CASSHHSGSTDTQYF
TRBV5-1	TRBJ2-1	CASSLIGGAPYNEQFF
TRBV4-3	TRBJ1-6	CASSRAGPPLHF
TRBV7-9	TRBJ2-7	CASSPRLQGPVGYEQYF
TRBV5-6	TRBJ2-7	CASSLVRAYYEQYF
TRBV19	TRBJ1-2	CASSTVDRGVETYGYTF
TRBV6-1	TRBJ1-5	CASSVSAGGQPQHF
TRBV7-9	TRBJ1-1	CASSLGVGSLNTEAFF
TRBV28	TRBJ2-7	CASSLPGQGSYEQYF
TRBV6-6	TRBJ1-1	CASSYRTGISTEAFF
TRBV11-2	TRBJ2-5	CASSLLGVFQTQYF
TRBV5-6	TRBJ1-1	CASSSRPSGSGAFF
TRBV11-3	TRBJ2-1	CASSPHGSGDNEQFF
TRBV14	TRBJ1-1	CASSRYGPGNEAFF
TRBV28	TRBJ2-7	CASTTGGHSYEQYF
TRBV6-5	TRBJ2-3	CASSQPGTDTQYF
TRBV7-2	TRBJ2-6	CASSTSWRSGANVLTF
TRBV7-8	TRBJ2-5	CASSSRSGGPLETQYF
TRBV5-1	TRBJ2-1	CASSLPQGDDEQFF
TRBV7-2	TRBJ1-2	CASSLGQGGGYTF
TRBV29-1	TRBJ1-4	CSVEQGGNEKLFF